A selection of T cell receptor beta chains follows, all from one sample in a study of blood T cell repertoires in COVID-19. Repertoires were generated with immunoSEQ multiplex PCR, while TCRdb's copy carries only in-frame clones and drops some. This sample carries approximately 35,000 clones, 75% to 90% of them seen once, and the ten largest clones take 14% to 15%. What was sequenced was peripheral blood. These TCRs come from a man between 60 and 75 years old with active COVID-19. The CDR3 runs from the conserved cysteine through the conserved F or W. Fields, in order: J gene, V gene, clone size, D gene, CDR3 protein, CDR3 DNA. A D gene is named only where the DNA matches it firmly. Some rows mark clone size as missing; the rest say once, few, many or name a class of expanded clone.

J gene: TRBJ1-5
V gene: TRBV23-1
clone size: few
D gene: NA
CDR3 protein: CASSPSCGLPPIRQPQHF
CDR3 DNA: TGCGCCAGCAGTCCATCTTGCGGCCTCCCTCCAATTAGGCAGCCCCAGCATTTT

J gene: TRBJ1-4
V gene: TRBV21-1
clone size: NA
D gene: NA
CDR3 protein: CASSKGTMKF
CDR3 DNA: TGTGCCAGCAGCAAAGGGACAATGAAATTT

J gene: TRBJ1-1
V gene: TRBV29-1
clone size: NA
D gene: NA
CDR3 protein: CSVVRGGELPAFF
CDR3 DNA: TGCAGCGTTGTTCGGGGAGGGGAATTGCCAGCTTTCTTT

J gene: TRBJ2-1
V gene: TRBV11-3
clone size: NA
D gene: NA
CDR3 protein: CASSSGSYNEQFF
CDR3 DNA: TGTGCCAGCAGCTCGGGGAGTTACAATGAGCAGTTCTTC

J gene: TRBJ2-2
V gene: TRBV6-5
clone size: NA
D gene: TRBD2
CDR3 protein: CASGGRVSGELFF
CDR3 DNA: TGTGCCAGCGGCGGGAGGGTTTCCGGGGAGCTGTTTTTT

J gene: TRBJ2-2
V gene: TRBV3-1/TRBV3-2
clone size: NA
D gene: NA
CDR3 protein: CASSQVDTGELFF
CDR3 DNA: TGTGCCAGCAGTCAGGTAGACACCGGGGAGCTGTTTTTT

J gene: TRBJ2-3
V gene: TRBV4-1
clone size: NA
D gene: NA
CDR3 protein: CASSSPRTSSTDTQYF
CDR3 DNA: TGCGCCAGCAGCTCCCCCCGCACTTCTAGCACAGATACGCAGTATTTT

J gene: TRBJ1-6
V gene: TRBV7-6
clone size: NA
D gene: NA
CDR3 protein: CASSLSGVGSPLHF
CDR3 DNA: TGTGCCAGCAGCTTATCCGGGGTAGGATCACCCCTCCACTTT

J gene: TRBJ2-7
V gene: TRBV4-1
clone size: once
D gene: TRBD2
CDR3 protein: CASSQVLAGDYEQYF
CDR3 DNA: TGCGCCAGCAGCCAAGTGCTCGCGGGAGACTACGAGCAGTACTTC

J gene: TRBJ2-7
V gene: TRBV29-1
clone size: NA
D gene: TRBD2
CDR3 protein: CSVDRTSGTHYEQYF
CDR3 DNA: TGCAGCGTTGACCGGACTAGCGGAACCCACTACGAGCAGTACTTC

J gene: TRBJ2-3
V gene: TRBV19
clone size: NA
D gene: TRBD2
CDR3 protein: CASSNGLAGGLSTDTQYF
CDR3 DNA: TGTGCCAGTAGTAATGGACTAGCGGGAGGCTTGAGCACAGATACGCAGTATTTT

J gene: TRBJ1-5
V gene: TRBV19
clone size: NA
D gene: NA
CDR3 protein: CASRRGQFGQPQHF
CDR3 DNA: TGTGCCAGTAGACGCGGACAATTTGGGCAGCCCCAGCATTTT

J gene: TRBJ2-1
V gene: TRBV5-1
clone size: NA
D gene: TRBD2
CDR3 protein: CASSLAWRTRTHQSSYNEQFF
CDR3 DNA: TGCGCCAGCAGCTTGGCCTGGCGGACTAGGACACATCAGAGCTCCTACAATGAGCAGTTCTTC

J gene: TRBJ2-6
V gene: TRBV11-2
clone size: NA
D gene: TRBD2
CDR3 protein: CASSAGLAALSGANVLTF
CDR3 DNA: TGTGCCAGCAGCGCGGGACTAGCGGCCCTCTCTGGGGCCAACGTCCTGACTTTC

J gene: TRBJ2-7
V gene: TRBV7-2
clone size: NA
D gene: TRBD2
CDR3 protein: CASRLAGGDQYEQYF
CDR3 DNA: TGTGCCAGCAGGCTAGCGGGAGGGGACCAATACGAGCAGTACTTC

J gene: TRBJ2-5
V gene: TRBV29-1
clone size: NA
D gene: NA
CDR3 protein: CSIESETQYF
CDR3 DNA: TGCAGCATTGAATCGGAGACCCAGTACTTC

J gene: TRBJ2-1
V gene: TRBV14
clone size: NA
D gene: NA
CDR3 protein: CASSQDAVSAAEQFF
CDR3 DNA: TGTGCCAGCAGCCAAGATGCGGTCTCCGCGGCTGAGCAGTTCTTC

J gene: TRBJ2-7
V gene: TRBV28
clone size: NA
D gene: NA
CDR3 protein: CASGTGSFYEQYF
CDR3 DNA: TGTGCCAGCGGCACAGGTTCTTTCTACGAGCAGTACTTC

J gene: TRBJ2-7
V gene: TRBV19
clone size: NA
D gene: TRBD2
CDR3 protein: CASRTTGTSSHEQYF
CDR3 DNA: TGTGCCAGTAGGACTACCGGGACTAGTAGCCACGAGCAGTACTTC

J gene: TRBJ1-4
V gene: TRBV18
clone size: NA
D gene: NA
CDR3 protein: CATATGLNEKLFF
CDR3 DNA: TGTGCCACCGCCACAGGGCTAAATGAAAAACTGTTTTTT

J gene: TRBJ2-7
V gene: TRBV11-2
clone size: few
D gene: NA
CDR3 protein: CASSLEDSSYEQYF
CDR3 DNA: TGTGCCAGCAGCTTAGAAGACAGCTCCTACGAGCAGTACTTC

J gene: TRBJ2-5
V gene: TRBV2
clone size: NA
D gene: TRBD2
CDR3 protein: CATSGGPLQTAQYF
CDR3 DNA: TGTGCCACTAGCGGGGGACCGCTACAAACGGCCCAGTACTTC

J gene: TRBJ2-5
V gene: TRBV5-1
clone size: NA
D gene: TRBD2
CDR3 protein: CASSPSGGGETQYF
CDR3 DNA: TGCGCCAGCAGTCCCAGCGGGGGGGGAGAGACCCAGTACTTC

J gene: TRBJ2-7
V gene: TRBV6-5
clone size: few
D gene: NA
CDR3 protein: CASRTSLDYEQYF
CDR3 DNA: TGTGCCAGCAGAACTAGCTTAGACTACGAGCAGTACTTC

J gene: TRBJ1-5
V gene: TRBV28
clone size: few
D gene: NA
CDR3 protein: CASSPRAGQPQHF
CDR3 DNA: TGTGCCAGCAGCCCTAGAGCTGGACAGCCCCAGCATTTT

J gene: TRBJ2-1
V gene: TRBV27
clone size: NA
D gene: TRBD2
CDR3 protein: CASRRLAGVNEQFF
CDR3 DNA: TGTGCCAGCAGGCGACTAGCGGGAGTGAATGAGCAGTTCTTC

J gene: TRBJ2-3
V gene: TRBV5-8
clone size: once
D gene: TRBD1
CDR3 protein: CASSHGQGTDTQYF
CDR3 DNA: TGTGCCAGCAGCCACGGACAGGGTACAGATACGCAGTATTTT

J gene: TRBJ1-5
V gene: TRBV4-2
clone size: NA
D gene: TRBD1
CDR3 protein: CASSHSRGQGEPAQHF
CDR3 DNA: TGTGCCAGCAGCCACTCCCGCGGGCAGGGGGAGCCAGCCCAGCATTTT

J gene: TRBJ2-7
V gene: TRBV10-1
clone size: NA
D gene: NA
CDR3 protein: CASTRHYEQYF
CDR3 DNA: TGCGCCAGCACCAGACACTACGAGCAGTACTTC

J gene: TRBJ2-1
V gene: TRBV7-2
clone size: NA
D gene: NA
CDR3 protein: CASSLTNEQFF
CDR3 DNA: TGTGCCAGCAGCTTAACAAATGAGCAGTTCTTC

J gene: TRBJ2-5
V gene: TRBV29-1
clone size: NA
D gene: NA
CDR3 protein: CSVEKRGPQYF
CDR3 DNA: TGCAGCGTTGAAAAGCGAGGGCCCCAGTACTTC

J gene: TRBJ2-2
V gene: TRBV5-4
clone size: NA
D gene: NA
CDR3 protein: CASSLGTANTGELFF
CDR3 DNA: TGTGCCAGCAGCTTGGGGACAGCGAACACCGGGGAGCTGTTTTTT

J gene: TRBJ2-7
V gene: TRBV18
clone size: NA
D gene: TRBD1
CDR3 protein: CASSPIGQGAYEQYF
CDR3 DNA: TGTGCCAGCTCACCTATCGGACAGGGGGCCTACGAGCAGTACTTC

J gene: TRBJ1-2
V gene: TRBV19
clone size: once
D gene: TRBD1
CDR3 protein: CASSPSRDRGYGYTF
CDR3 DNA: TGTGCCAGTAGTCCCTCCAGGGACAGGGGGTATGGCTACACCTTC

J gene: TRBJ2-7
V gene: TRBV27
clone size: NA
D gene: TRBD2
CDR3 protein: CASSSLAGGRTSYEQYF
CDR3 DNA: TGTGCCAGCAGTTCCCTCGCGGGCGGGAGGACCTCCTACGAGCAGTACTTC

J gene: TRBJ2-3
V gene: TRBV30
clone size: NA
D gene: NA
CDR3 protein: CAWSKGGGTDTQYF
CDR3 DNA: TGTGCCTGGAGTAAAGGCGGTGGCACAGATACGCAGTATTTT

J gene: TRBJ2-1
V gene: TRBV28
clone size: NA
D gene: NA
CDR3 protein: CASSLAGTLSNEQFF
CDR3 DNA: TGTGCCAGCAGTTTAGCGGGGACCCTTAGCAATGAGCAGTTCTTC

J gene: TRBJ2-1
V gene: TRBV3-1/TRBV3-2
clone size: NA
D gene: NA
CDR3 protein: CASSQLELEQFF
CDR3 DNA: TGTGCCAGCAGCCAGCTAGAGTTGGAGCAGTTCTTC

J gene: TRBJ2-7
V gene: TRBV2
clone size: NA
D gene: NA
CDR3 protein: CASSDFNRAGGPEQYF
CDR3 DNA: TGTGCCAGCAGTGATTTTAATCGGGCCGGGGGTCCCGAGCAGTACTTC

J gene: TRBJ2-1
V gene: TRBV28
clone size: NA
D gene: NA
CDR3 protein: CASSSPKTVGNEQFF
CDR3 DNA: TGTGCCAGCAGCTCGCCTAAAACGGTCGGCAATGAGCAGTTCTTC

J gene: TRBJ1-4
V gene: TRBV7-7
clone size: once
D gene: TRBD1
CDR3 protein: CASSPTAGGLGEKLFF
CDR3 DNA: TGTGCTAGCAGCCCAACCGCAGGGGGGTTAGGTGAAAAACTGTTTTTT

J gene: TRBJ1-5
V gene: TRBV27
clone size: once
D gene: TRBD1
CDR3 protein: CASSDRGLGNQPQHF
CDR3 DNA: TGTGCCAGCAGTGACAGGGGGCTGGGCAATCAGCCCCAGCATTTT

J gene: TRBJ2-1
V gene: TRBV6-5
clone size: NA
D gene: TRBD2
CDR3 protein: CASSWTSGYNEQFF
CDR3 DNA: TGTGCCAGCAGTTGGACTAGCGGCTACAATGAGCAGTTCTTC

J gene: TRBJ2-3
V gene: TRBV18
clone size: NA
D gene: TRBD2
CDR3 protein: CASSPQTSANTQYF
CDR3 DNA: TGTGCCAGCTCACCGCAGACTAGCGCGAATACGCAGTATTTT

J gene: TRBJ2-2
V gene: TRBV5-1
clone size: NA
D gene: TRBD1
CDR3 protein: CASSLAGTGATGELFF
CDR3 DNA: TGCGCCAGCAGCTTGGCCGGGACAGGGGCCACCGGGGAGCTGTTTTTT

J gene: TRBJ1-2
V gene: TRBV19
clone size: NA
D gene: TRBD1
CDR3 protein: CASRRDRDNYGYTF
CDR3 DNA: TGTGCCAGTAGAAGGGACAGGGATAACTATGGCTACACCTTC

J gene: TRBJ2-5
V gene: TRBV27
clone size: NA
D gene: NA
CDR3 protein: CASSLLAGSGTQYF
CDR3 DNA: TGTGCCAGCAGTTTATTGGCAGGGTCTGGGACCCAGTACTTC

J gene: TRBJ2-1
V gene: TRBV19
clone size: NA
D gene: TRBD1
CDR3 protein: CASSVDRASPYNEQFF
CDR3 DNA: TGTGCCAGTAGTGTCGACAGGGCTTCTCCCTACAATGAGCAGTTCTTC

J gene: TRBJ2-7
V gene: TRBV6-5
clone size: few
D gene: TRBD1
CDR3 protein: CASSFGQGLSYEQYF
CDR3 DNA: TGTGCCAGCAGTTTCGGACAGGGACTCTCCTACGAGCAGTACTTC

J gene: TRBJ2-3
V gene: TRBV10-3
clone size: NA
D gene: TRBD2
CDR3 protein: CAISESGGLGTDTQYF
CDR3 DNA: TGTGCCATCAGTGAGTCTGGGGGACTAGGCACAGATACGCAGTATTTT